The rows below give T cell receptor beta chains drawn from one sample of a study of T cell repertoires in cytomegalovirus infection. TCRdb recomputed calls from the reads with MiXCR, one row per CDR3 protein. The data show 250,000 or so distinct CDR3 sequences, with 9.1% seen just once and about 15% held by the top ten. The specimen was PBMCs. The receptors here all came from a human donor in good health (CMV status not recorded). Some clones in this sample may be carry-over from other donors' samples. Each CDR3 is given with its conserved first and last residue. The order of the fields is J gene, D gene, clone size, V gene, CDR3 protein, CDR3 DNA. The D gene is left open where the match is weak. Only some rows state a clone size, as once, few, many or a class for expanded clones.

J: TRBJ2-1
D: TRBD2
size: many
V: TRBV7-2
CDR3: CASSSIPPGLAGIRQFF
DNA: TGTGCCAGCAGCTCGATACCTCCGGGACTAGCGGGTATTAGGCAGTTCTTC

J: TRBJ2-3
D: TRBD2
size: many
V: TRBV7-8
CDR3: CASSLGLAGTTDTQYF
DNA: TGTGCCAGCAGCTTAGGGCTAGCGGGGACCACAGATACGCAGTATTTT

J: TRBJ2-5
D: TRBD2
size: NA
V: TRBV19
CDR3: CASSLAGGSGRADF
DNA: TGTGCCAGTAGTTTGGCAGGCGGTAGCGGGAGGGCCGACTTC

J: TRBJ1-3
D: TRBD1
size: many
V: TRBV7-8
CDR3: CASSARGRNSGNTIYF
DNA: TGTGCCAGCAGCGCAAGGGGGCGCAACTCTGGAAACACCATATATTTT

J: TRBJ2-3
D: TRBD2
size: many
V: TRBV19
CDR3: CASSTPRGGDTSGRTHTDTQYF
DNA: TGTGCCAGTAGTACTCCTCGTGGTGGTGATACTAGCGGGAGGACGCACACAGATACGCAGTATTTT

J: TRBJ1-2
D: NA
size: many
V: TRBV12-3/TRBV12-4
CDR3: CASGTDRLYYGYTF
DNA: TGTGCCAGCGGTACCGACAGGTTATACTATGGCTACACCTTC

J: TRBJ1-1
D: NA
size: many
V: TRBV6-2/TRBV6-3
CDR3: CASGPHRENTEAFF
DNA: TGTGCCAGCGGGCCCCACCGGGAAAACACTGAAGCTTTCTTT

J: TRBJ2-3
D: NA
size: many
V: TRBV7-2
CDR3: CASAKDRITDTQYF
DNA: TGTGCCAGCGCAAAGGACCGTATCACAGATACGCAGTATTTT

J: TRBJ1-6
D: NA
size: few
V: TRBV6-2/TRBV6-3
CDR3: CASSYPGTLHF
DNA: TGTGCCAGCAGTTACCCTGGAACCCTCCACTTT

J: TRBJ2-5
D: NA
size: few
V: TRBV5-1
CDR3: CASSGGSQETQYF
DNA: TGCGCCAGCAGCGGAGGGTCCCAAGAGACCCAGTACTTC

J: TRBJ2-7
D: TRBD1
size: NA
V: TRBV28
CDR3: CASSPWGQGSYEQYF
DNA: TGTGCCAGCAGCCCCTGGGGACAGGGGTCCTACGAGCAGTACTTC

J: TRBJ1-3
D: TRBD1
size: NA
V: TRBV12-3/TRBV12-4
CDR3: CASRRTGVTNTIYF
DNA: TGTGCCAGCAGGCGGACAGGGGTGACAAACACCATATATTTT

J: TRBJ2-1
D: NA
size: many
V: TRBV11-3
CDR3: CASSLVGVSGNEQFF
DNA: TGTGCCAGCAGCTTAGTCGGGGTTTCGGGCAATGAGCAGTTCTTC

J: TRBJ2-7
D: TRBD2
size: many
V: TRBV11-3
CDR3: CASTHPGGRDEQYF
DNA: TGTGCCAGCACCCACCCGGGGGGGCGCGACGAGCAGTACTTC

J: TRBJ2-2
D: NA
size: few
V: TRBV11-2
CDR3: CASSLEVTGLNTGELFF
DNA: TGTGCCAGCAGCTTAGAAGTGACAGGACTTAACACCGGGGAGCTGTTTTTT

J: TRBJ1-2
D: NA
size: few
V: TRBV28
CDR3: CASSLWVRTENYGYTF
DNA: TGTGCCAGCAGTTTATGGGTTAGAACTGAAAACTATGGCTACACCTTC

J: TRBJ2-1
D: TRBD2
size: many
V: TRBV12-3/TRBV12-4
CDR3: CASSPQLAGYGEQFF
DNA: TGTGCCAGCAGCCCTCAACTAGCGGGATACGGTGAGCAGTTCTTC

J: TRBJ1-5
D: NA
size: few
V: TRBV20-1
CDR3: CSAIIYTHSNQPQHF
DNA: TGCAGTGCTATAATCTACACGCATAGCAATCAGCCCCAGCATTTT

J: TRBJ2-3
D: TRBD2
size: many
V: TRBV7-2
CDR3: CASSLRGLDADTQYF
DNA: TGTGCCAGCAGCTTACGGGGACTAGATGCAGATACGCAGTATTTT

J: TRBJ1-2
D: NA
size: NA
V: TRBV29-1
CDR3: CSVSADGYTF
DNA: TGCAGCGTAAGCGCGGACGGCTACACCTTC

J: TRBJ1-1
D: NA
size: many
V: TRBV7-3
CDR3: CASSSDSLGTEAFF
DNA: TGTGCCAGCAGCTCGGACTCCCTAGGGACTGAAGCTTTCTTT

J: TRBJ1-1
D: NA
size: NA
V: TRBV20-1
CDR3: CSASQGGVEAFF
DNA: TGCAGTGCTAGTCAAGGGGGTGTTGAAGCTTTCTTT

J: TRBJ1-1
D: NA
size: NA
V: TRBV6-2/TRBV6-3
CDR3: CASRGELGNTEAFF
DNA: TGTGCCAGCAGAGGGGAACTGGGGAACACTGAAGCTTTCTTT

J: TRBJ1-1
D: NA
size: many
V: TRBV11-2
CDR3: CASSLLGGAFF
DNA: TGTGCCAGCAGCTTACTCGGCGGAGCTTTCTTT

J: TRBJ2-1
D: TRBD1
size: many
V: TRBV11-2
CDR3: CASSLPDRGSSYNEQFF
DNA: TGTGCCAGCAGCTTACCTGACAGGGGGTCCTCCTACAATGAGCAGTTCTTC

J: TRBJ1-4
D: NA
size: many
V: TRBV12-5
CDR3: CASGLGMGHPGATNEKLFF
DNA: TGTGCTAGTGGTTTGGGGATGGGACACCCCGGAGCAACTAATGAAAAACTGTTTTTT

J: TRBJ1-4
D: TRBD1
size: few
V: TRBV20-1
CDR3: CSAGTDNEKLFF
DNA: TGCAGTGCTGGGACAGATAATGAAAAACTGTTTTTT

J: TRBJ2-5
D: NA
size: NA
V: TRBV7-9
CDR3: CASRGEIQETQYF
DNA: TGTGCCAGCCGCGGGGAAATCCAAGAGACCCAGTACTTC

J: TRBJ1-6
D: NA
size: few
V: TRBV27
CDR3: CASRADGLNSPLHF
DNA: TGTGCCAGCAGAGCCGACGGGCTCAATTCACCCCTCCACTTT

J: TRBJ2-6
D: NA
size: NA
V: TRBV12-3/TRBV12-4
CDR3: CASSPQASGANVLTF
DNA: TGTGCCAGCAGTCCACAGGCCTCTGGGGCCAACGTCCTGACTTTC

J: TRBJ2-7
D: NA
size: many
V: TRBV7-8
CDR3: CASSPRTTGWVTYEQYF
DNA: TGTGCCAGCAGCCCCCGCACTACAGGGTGGGTAACCTACGAGCAGTACTTC

J: TRBJ2-7
D: NA
size: few
V: TRBV30
CDR3: CAWSVSGLSGYEQYF
DNA: TGTGCCTGGAGTGTATCCGGGCTTTCGGGTTACGAGCAGTACTTC

J: TRBJ1-1
D: TRBD1
size: few
V: TRBV5-6
CDR3: CASSPGQGIRAFF
DNA: TGTGCCAGCAGCCCGGGACAGGGGATCCGAGCTTTCTTT

J: TRBJ1-5
D: TRBD1
size: medium-sized
V: TRBV28
CDR3: CASSLYGQGNQPQHF
DNA: TGTGCCAGCAGTCTATACGGACAGGGGAATCAGCCCCAGCATTTT

J: TRBJ2-7
D: NA
size: many
V: TRBV12-3/TRBV12-4
CDR3: CASSLPLRTVVKEQYF
DNA: TGTGCCAGCAGTTTACCCCTAAGGACAGTCGTTAAGGAGCAGTACTTC

J: TRBJ1-2
D: NA
size: NA
V: TRBV7-9
CDR3: CASSLALTGNGYTF
DNA: TGTGCCAGCAGCTTAGCGCTAACAGGGAATGGCTACACCTTC

J: TRBJ2-5
D: NA
size: many
V: TRBV7-2
CDR3: CASSPYRGTQETQYF
DNA: TGTGCCAGCAGCCCCTACCGGGGGACCCAAGAGACCCAGTACTTC

J: TRBJ2-2
D: TRBD2
size: many
V: TRBV7-2
CDR3: CASSSERGSNTGELFF
DNA: TGTGCCAGCAGCTCAGAGCGGGGCTCGAACACCGGGGAGCTGTTTTTT

J: TRBJ1-1
D: NA
size: many
V: TRBV6-1
CDR3: CASRKEMNTEAFF
DNA: TGTGCCAGCAGGAAAGAGATGAACACTGAAGCTTTCTTT

J: TRBJ1-5
D: NA
size: NA
V: TRBV28
CDR3: CASSTSGTRNLNQPQHF
DNA: TGTGCCAGCAGTACCTCCGGGACACGCAACCTCAATCAGCCCCAGCATTTT

J: TRBJ1-1
D: NA
size: many
V: TRBV7-8
CDR3: CASSLGLQENTEAFF
DNA: TGTGCCAGCAGCTTAGGGCTGCAGGAAAACACTGAAGCTTTCTTT

J: TRBJ2-2
D: NA
size: once
V: TRBV20-1
CDR3: CSARLGGRVGELFF
DNA: TGCAGTGCTAGATTGGGGGGGCGCGTGGGGGAGCTGTTTTTT

J: TRBJ1-1
D: TRBD1
size: many
V: TRBV7-2
CDR3: CASSQGQGTEAFF
DNA: TGTGCCAGCAGCCAAGGACAGGGCACTGAAGCTTTCTTT

J: TRBJ2-1
D: TRBD2
size: many
V: TRBV7-2
CDR3: CASSLGVRLAGLSSYNEQFF
DNA: TGTGCCAGCAGCTTAGGGGTACGACTAGCGGGTCTTAGCTCCTACAATGAGCAGTTCTTC

J: TRBJ1-1
D: TRBD1
size: many
V: TRBV20-1
CDR3: CSAPPRTGGITEAFF
DNA: TGCAGTGCCCCACCTCGGACAGGGGGTATCACTGAAGCTTTCTTT

J: TRBJ1-1
D: NA
size: many
V: TRBV5-6
CDR3: CASSLAGGAGTEAFF
DNA: TGTGCCAGCAGCTTGGCGGGGGGGGCAGGCACTGAAGCTTTCTTT

J: TRBJ2-2
D: NA
size: many
V: TRBV7-3
CDR3: CASSRDSLNTGELFF
DNA: TGTGCCAGCAGCCGAGACAGTTTGAACACCGGGGAGCTGTTTTTT

J: TRBJ2-7
D: TRBD1
size: many
V: TRBV4-1
CDR3: CASSQDIGQGWYEQYF
DNA: TGCGCCAGCAGCCAAGATATCGGACAGGGGTGGTACGAGCAGTACTTC

J: TRBJ1-1
D: NA
size: many
V: TRBV7-9
CDR3: CASSRLGATKMNTEAFF
DNA: TGTGCCAGCAGCCGCCTGGGGGCCACTAAGATGAACACTGAAGCTTTCTTT

J: TRBJ1-2
D: NA
size: many
V: TRBV4-3
CDR3: CASSQEVRRGGNYGYTF
DNA: TGCGCCAGCAGCCAAGAAGTAAGACGGGGAGGTAACTATGGCTACACCTTC

J: TRBJ2-1
D: NA
size: NA
V: TRBV29-1
CDR3: CSALGTVGEQFF
DNA: TGCAGCGCCCTAGGGACGGTCGGTGAGCAGTTCTTC

J: TRBJ2-5
D: NA
size: many
V: TRBV7-9
CDR3: CASSPGQVQETQYF
DNA: TGTGCCAGCAGCCCGGGGCAGGTCCAAGAGACCCAGTACTTC

J: TRBJ2-3
D: TRBD2
size: many
V: TRBV20-1
CDR3: CSATLLAGSTDTQYF
DNA: TGCAGTGCTACGTTGCTAGCGGGGAGCACAGATACGCAGTATTTT

J: TRBJ1-5
D: NA
size: NA
V: TRBV20-1
CDR3: CSAPTGTTNNQPQHF
DNA: TGCAGTGCTCCCACCGGGACCACGAACAATCAGCCCCAGCATTTT

J: TRBJ1-2
D: NA
size: many
V: TRBV7-2
CDR3: CASSPTYGIGYTF
DNA: TGTGCCAGCAGCCCCACATATGGGATTGGCTACACCTTC

J: TRBJ1-5
D: NA
size: many
V: TRBV6-1
CDR3: CASSSNKGSNQPQHF
DNA: TGTGCCAGCAGTTCCAACAAGGGGAGCAATCAGCCCCAGCATTTT